This entry lists 24 T cell receptor beta chains sequenced from one sample in a study of blood T cell repertoires in COVID-19. Clones were sequenced by immunoSEQ multiplex PCR, and TCRdb holds only the in-frame ones, with some missing. The sample carries about 370,000 clones, approximately 90% recorded once. The sample was PBMCs or T cells enriched from blood (not recorded which). Receptors were obtained from a woman between 40 and 55 years old who had been exposed to COVID-19.

The chain recombines TRBV7-6 with TRBJ1-1; weak D call: TRBD1 (6 bases). CDR3 size: 11 residues. Germline CDR1 SGHVS, CDR2 FNYEAQ. Trimming removed 3 bases at V and 8 bases at J, with 7 bases between. In nucleotides, the CDR3 is TGTGCCAGCAGCTTGACAGGAGAAGCTTTCTTT. Its protein is CASSLTGEAFF. Full variable domain (outside the CDR3, taken from reference TRBV7-6 and TRBJ1-1): GAGVSQSPRYKVTKRGQDVALRCDPISGHVSLYWYRQALGQGPEFLTYFNYEAQQDKSGLPNDRFSAERPEGSISTLTIQRTEQRDSAMYRCASSLTGEAFFGQGTRLTVV.

The sample holds a few counts of this clone. J is TRBJ1-2 and V is TRBV5-1; D possibly corresponds to TRBD1 (6 bases). V was cut by 0 bases and J by 2 bases, with 11 bases left in between. Germline V gene data show CDR1 as SGHRS and CDR2 as YFSETQ. This CDR3 is built from 15 residues. CDR3 region: CASSLGQVRNYGYTF. CDR3 bases: TGCGCCAGCAGCTTGGGACAGGTCAGGAACTATGGCTACACCTTC.

The CDR3 here is CASSQELRVLGREQYF. The CDR3 DNA follows: TGCGCCAGCAGCCAAGAGCTCCGTGTATTAGGGAGGGAGCAGTACTTC. The rearrangement links TRBV4-1 to TRBJ2-7, with a possible D match to TRBD2 (6 bases). CDR3 length equals 16 residues. V lost 0 bases to trimming and J lost 7 bases, with 19 bases between them. Germline CDR1 reads MGHRA; CDR2 reads YSYEKL.

The chain recombines TRBV2 with TRBJ2-3; maybe TRBD1 (5 bases). V was pared by 8 bases and J by 1 base, with 19 bases between. This CDR3 comprises 16 residues. Germline-derived CDR1 and CDR2 are SNHLY and FYNNEI. For the CDR3, the DNA is TGTGCCAGCGACCAGCGCCAGGGCGCACGCACAGATACGCAGTATTTT. Its translation is CASDQRQGARTDTQYF.

The chain combines TRBV4-3 with TRBJ2-1, with D possibly being TRBD2 (6 bases). This CDR3 is built from 14 residues. Trimming took 5 bases from V and 7 from J, leaving 15 bases between them. CDR1 is LGHNA and CDR2 is YSLEER in the germline V gene. CDR3 in DNA: TGCGCCAGCAGCGTTGGGACTCATCAAAATGAGCAGTTCTTC. This sequence encodes CASSVGTHQNEQFF.

This rearrangement joins TRBV24-1 to TRBJ2-3; D is uncertain. V lost 4 bases to trimming and J lost 2 bases, with 6 bases between them. The CDR3 extends over 13 amino acids. Germline V CDR1 and CDR2: KGHDR, SFDVKD. CDR3 protein: CATSDAVTDTQYF. CDR3 nucleotides: TGTGCCACCAGTGACGCGGTCACAGATACGCAGTATTTT.

The chain has TRBV19 and TRBJ1-5; D is ambiguous. Germline values: CDR1 LNHDA, CDR2 SQIVND (reference sequence). This CDR3 is built from 16 residues. V was cut by 10 bases and J by 0 bases, with 19 bases left in between. The CDR3: CATKASSGYSNQPQHF. As DNA, the CDR3 is TGTGCCACCAAGGCGTCATCAGGTTATAGCAATCAGCCCCAGCATTTT.

This chain connects TRBV12-3 or TRBV12-4 to TRBJ1-3, with TRBD1 as a possible D gene (6 bases). The CDR3 loop spans 13 amino acids. The V end was cut by 6 bases, the J end by 0 bases, with 6 bases between. The CDR3 region has the DNA TGTGCCAGCAGGGACAGCTCTGGAAACACCATATATTTT. This gives the protein CASRDSSGNTIYF.

To note about this clone: At one boundary the junction diverges from the germline segment, which might be a read error. The gene calls are TRBV3-1 (or the pseudogene TRBV3-2) and TRBJ2-7; TRBD2 matches at 7 bases. Germline V gene sequence: CDR1 LGHDT, CDR2 YNNKEL (reference sequence). This CDR3 region has 12 residues. This chain's CDR3 is CASSQGLGLKNF. Here the CDR3 DNA reads TGTGCCAGCAGCCAAGGGCTGGGACTAAAAAACTTC.

The CDR3 reads CASSYSMTGAGNTIYF. CDR3 nucleotides: TGTGCCAGCAGTTACTCGATGACAGGGGCCGGAAACACCATATATTTT. The chain has TRBV6-5 and TRBJ1-3, with 8 nucleotides matching TRBD1. The CDR3 loop spans 16 amino acids. Germline V gives CDR1 MNHEY, CDR2 SVGAGI. V gave up 0 bases and J gave up 4 bases; unmatched junction bases: 5.

A few counts support this clone. This chain uses TRBV7-9 with TRBJ2-7; D call uncertain. CDR1 and CDR2 from the germline V gene are SEHNR and FQNEAQ (reference sequence). This CDR3 comprises 13 residues. V shed 2 bases and J shed 2 bases, with 7 bases lying between them. The CDR3 reads CASSLFGAYEQYF. CDR3 nucleotides: TGTGCCAGCAGCTTATTCGGAGCCTACGAGCAGTACTTC.

The chain joins TRBV6-5 to TRBJ2-1; D unclear. Trimming cost V 2 bases and J 0 bases, with 8 bases left between them. Germline V CDR1 and CDR2: MNHEY, SVGAGI. The CDR3 spans 15 residues. The CDR3 DNA reads TGTGCCAGCAGTTACCAGGCTCCCTCCTACAATGAGCAGTTCTTC. Amino acids: CASSYQAPSYNEQFF.

This clone was found once. V gene TRBV11-2 combines with J gene TRBJ2-2, with 9 bases matching TRBD1. The CDR3 runs 17 residues. Germline CDR1 is SGHAT and CDR2 is FQNNGV. V lost 6 bases to trimming and J lost 5 bases; unmatched junction nucleotides: 13. CDR3 residues: CASSFRTGTGRTGELFF. The CDR3 nucleotides read TGTGCCAGCAGTTTCCGTACCGGGACAGGGAGGACCGGGGAGCTGTTTTTT.

The chain has TRBV13 and TRBJ1-4; the D gene is possibly TRBD1 (6 bases). CDR1 and CDR2 (germline): PRHDT, FYEKMQ (reference sequence). The CDR3 runs 14 residues. Trimming shortened V by 4 bases and J by 4 bases, and 10 bases separated the two germline ends. The CDR3, as DNA: TGTGCCAGCAGCTCTGGACAGATTAATGAAAAACTGTTTTTT. Protein sequence: CASSSGQINEKLFF.

The chain combines TRBV5-1 with TRBJ2-5; D is perhaps TRBD2 (5 bases). Germline CDR1 SGHRS, CDR2 YFSETQ. This CDR3 region has 13 residues. The V end was cut by 4 bases, the J end by 0 bases, with 7 bases between. The CDR3 reads CASSRGHQETQYF. The CDR3 bases are TGCGCCAGCAGCCGAGGGCACCAAGAGACCCAGTACTTC.

This rearrangement joins TRBV24-1 to TRBJ2-3, with TRBD2 matching 10 bases. Germline trimming cut 6 bases from V and 4 bases from J; bases unmatched to any gene: 6. The germline V gene has CDR1 KGHDR and CDR2 SFDVKD. This CDR3 comprises 15 residues. CDR3 in amino acids: CATSTPSGGADTQYF. CDR3 DNA sequence: TGTGCCACCAGTACACCTAGCGGGGGCGCAGATACGCAGTATTTT.

This clone was observed a single time. This rearrangement joins TRBV5-1 to TRBJ1-6; D is possibly TRBD1 (5 bases). V was shortened by 1 base and J by 7 bases, with 12 bases between the two germline ends. Germline-derived CDR1 and CDR2 are SGHRS and YFSETQ. The CDR3 is 15 amino acids. CDR3 bases: TGCGCCAGCAGCTTGAGTGGGGCCCCAAATTCACCCCTCCACTTT. It yields the protein CASSLSGAPNSPLHF.

The chain uses TRBV7-9 and TRBJ2-7, with D tentatively TRBD1 (5 bases). V dropped 4 bases and J dropped 2 bases, with 12 bases sitting between them. This CDR3 is 14 amino acids long. The germline gives CDR1 SEHNR, CDR2 FQNEAQ (reference sequence). CDR3 in amino acids: CASSSLGAPYEQYF. In DNA form, the CDR3 reads TGTGCCAGCAGCTCTCTTGGGGCCCCCTACGAGCAGTACTTC.

This sequence joins TRBV18 and TRBJ2-2; possible D gene TRBD1, 5 bases. Trimming shortened V by 0 bases and J by 4 bases, and 6 bases separated the two germline ends. Germline V CDR1 and CDR2: KGHSH, LQKENI. CDR3 length: 14 amino acids. CDR3 coding DNA: TGTGCCAGCTCACCACCACAGGCCACCGGGGAGCTGTTTTTT. Translation gives CASSPPQATGELFF.

The chain uses TRBV7-2 and TRBJ1-5; D might be TRBD1 (6 bases). Per germline, CDR1 SGHTA and CDR2 FQGNSA. The CDR3 has 13 amino acids. Trimming pared 2 bases from V and 7 bases from J, leaving 9 bases between. The CDR3 DNA reads TGTGCCAGCAGCTTACAACAGGGACAGCCCCAGCATTTT. It yields the protein CASSLQQGQPQHF.

The chain uses TRBV11-1 and TRBJ2-1, with D possibly matching TRBD1 (6 bases). V lost 5 bases, J lost 7 bases, and 18 bases lay in between. Germline CDR1 SGHAT, CDR2 FQDESV (reference sequence). The length of the CDR3 is 15 residues. CDR3 coding DNA: TGTGCCAGCAGCCCGAGGTCAGGGGCAGGGAATGAGCAGTTCTTC. This gives the protein CASSPRSGAGNEQFF.

The V call is TRBV9, the J call TRBJ2-3; TRBD2 is a possible D gene (7 bases). The V and J ends lost 0 bases and 3 bases respectively, with 8 bases between them. Per germline, CDR1 SGDLS and CDR2 YYNGEE. This CDR3 has 14 residues. The CDR3 loop reads CASSVEGGTDTQYF. The DNA of the CDR3 is TGTGCCAGCAGCGTAGAGGGGGGGACAGATACGCAGTATTTT.

This clone occurred a few times. The rearrangement uses TRBV5-1 and TRBJ2-5, with D perhaps TRBD1 (5 bases). The CDR3 loop spans 15 amino acids. Germline CDR1 SGHRS, CDR2 YFSETQ. The V gene lost 0 bases and the J gene lost 9 bases, with 18 bases spanning the gap. CDR3 in DNA: TGCGCCAGCAGCTTGGGGGGCGGCTCTGGGTTGTCCCAGTACTTC. This gives the protein CASSLGGGSGLSQYF.

The chain combines TRBV30 with TRBJ1-1; D unresolved. Per germline, CDR1 GTSNPN and CDR2 SVGIG (reference sequence). Trimming pared 0 bases from V and 4 bases from J, leaving 9 bases between. The CDR3 has 13 residues. CDR3 amino acids: CAWSVRDGTEAFF. The CDR3, as DNA: TGTGCCTGGAGTGTACGGGATGGCACTGAAGCTTTCTTT.